This T cell receptor beta chain originates from a study of Ad26.COV2.S vaccination and SARS-CoV-2 variants. With regard to this clone: Its antigen is undetermined.

Treatment defined: roughly 18 received Ad26.COV2.S at low or high dose, single or two shots; about 5 received placebo; per-sample allocation not given. Following the first vaccine or placebo injection, samples were taken on day 63. An adult aged 18-55 years in Boston served as the donor. Profiling relied on immunoSEQ multiplex PCR, and the TCRdb table lists in-frame clones only, not all of them. The data show about 680,000 clones, around 92% seen once. Germline-derived CDR1 and CDR2 are GTSNPN and SVGIG (reference sequence). V lost 5 bases to trimming and J lost 0 bases, with 14 bases between them. This CDR3 contains 16 residues. Points from the study as a whole: The analyses of TCR breadth and depth may have understated the size of total T cell responses.

This TCR came from a person aged 18-65 years who received the Ad26.COV2.S COVID-19 vaccine or a placebo. Material: peripheral blood, obtained in a trial of Ad26.COV2.S vaccine versus placebo. This rearrangement joins TRBV30 to TRBJ2-6; D remains ambiguous. CDR3 protein: CAWGPPAASGANVLTF. CDR3 sequence (DNA): TGTGCCTGGGGCCCACCCGCGGCCTCTGGGGCCAACGTCCTGACTTTC.